The clone carrying this T cell receptor beta chain was found many times. As yet, its antigen is unknown. The missing CDR3 end, 3 residues past where the read stops, is filled in from the germline J gene. This sample is part of a study of T cell clonality in common variable immunodeficiency. V was clipped by 5 bases and J by 0 bases; unmatched bases: 5. In germline, CDR1 is SGHRS, CDR2 YFSETQ. The CDR3 covers 14 residues. Here immunoSEQ multiplex PCR was the method, and the copy in TCRdb shows in-frame clones only, minus some. The sample shows 30,000 to 35,000 clones, none of them appearing just once. The CVID group had about 15 females and 25 to 30 males, mean age approximately 40. Study-level points and caveats: Fewer TCRbeta clones were shared among CVID subjects than controls. In common variable immunodeficiency, TCR beta chains reportedly carried fewer deletions and N-nucleotide insertions. CVID subjects showed higher TCRbeta clonality than healthy controls.

This TCR derives from a human donor with common variable immunodeficiency. Sequenced: peripheral blood mononuclear cells. The gene calls are TRBV5-1 and TRBJ2-7; 7 nucleotides line up with TRBD1. The covered CDR3 bases are TGCGCCAGCAGGGAGCAGGGGGTCTCCTACGAG. Translating it yields CASREQGVSYE. The full CDR3 reads CASREQGVSYEQYF.